This T cell receptor (beta chain) was documented in a study of cytomegalovirus exposure and HLA in healthy donors. Whole-study results and caveats: The authors considered a cluster of highly shared sequence variants likely to be a sequencing artifact.

On this clone itself: Its target is not known.

PCR primers comprised 60 Vbeta and 13 Jbeta primers. The repertoire was sequenced with immunoSEQ multiplex PCR; TCRdb's copy has only in-frame clones and lacks some. The table shows about 180,000 clones, with less than 80% occurring only once. The CDR3 runs to 13 residues. Germline trimming cut 5 bases from V and 6 bases from J; bases unmatched to any gene: 3. The germline gives CDR1 MNHEY, CDR2 SMNVEV (reference sequence). The V gene is TRBV27, the J gene TRBJ1-5; TRBD1 matches 8 bases. This clonotype was obtained from a woman in her thirties or forties in good health and CMV-seronegative. Sequencing was performed on PBMCs. The CDR3 DNA reads TGTGCCAGCAGTCAGGGGGCGGCTCAGCCCCAGCATTTT. Translation gives CASSQGAAQPQHF.